These 27 T cell receptor beta chains share one sample of origin, sequenced in a study of beta chain features in type 1 diabetes. The study reverse transcribed the entire isolated RNA, so it sequenced expressed TCRB transcripts. The method was immunoSEQ multiplex PCR; TCRdb's version includes in-frame clones alone and lacks a portion of them. The top ten hold 0.02% to 0.025% of the sample, which has 850,000 to 900,000 clones, roughly 16% seen once. The sequencing sample was made of naive CD4+ T cells from blood. These receptors were obtained from a woman under 30 in good health.

This clone was seen a few times. The chain couples TRBV7-6 to TRBJ2-2, with 8 bases lining up with TRBD2. Germline values: CDR1 SGHVS, CDR2 FNYEAQ. The CDR3 totals 17 residues. With V trimmed by 2 bases and J by 3 bases, 8 bases remained unmatched. CDR3 sequence reads: CASSLFSGSVDTGELFF. In DNA, the CDR3 is TGTGCCAGCAGCTTATTCAGCGGGAGTGTCGACACCGGGGAGCTGTTTTTT.

This clone has only a few counts. J is TRBJ2-7 and V is TRBV18, with TRBD1 identical over 7 bases. Trimming removed 3 bases from V and 6 bases from J; junction bases left unmatched: 14. CDR1 KGHSH and CDR2 LQKENI come from the germline V gene. This CDR3 is built from 16 residues. The CDR3 is CASSPRQGGWNSEQYF. The CDR3 DNA follows: TGTGCCAGCTCACCGCGACAGGGTGGGTGGAACTCCGAGCAGTACTTC.

This clone was observed a few times. Within the sample, other DNA sequences also encode this same CDR3. This rearrangement joins TRBV6-5 to TRBJ2-6; D is tentatively TRBD1 or TRBD2 (5 bases each). V dropped 2 bases and J dropped 2 bases, with 7 bases sitting between them. This CDR3 has 15 amino acids. The germline gives CDR1 MNHEY, CDR2 SVGAGI. The CDR3 region has the DNA TGTGCCAGCAGTTACCGGGGCGCTGGGGCCAACGTCCTGACTTTC. Protein product: CASSYRGAGANVLTF.

The chain uses TRBV4-3 and TRBJ1-2; D is perhaps TRBD1 (6 bases). V gave up 2 bases and J gave up 0 bases, with 10 bases separating them. The CDR3 runs to 15 residues. From germline, CDR1 is LGHNA and CDR2 YSLEER. The CDR3 nucleotides read TGCGCCAGCAGCCAACGCCCAGGGGCTAACTATGGCTACACCTTC. This translates into CASSQRPGANYGYTF.

This clone has more than one count but fewer than ten. The chain employs TRBV11-2 and TRBJ2-1; possibly TRBD2 for D (7 bases). The ends were cut back, 8 bases at V and 1 base at J, with 21 bases in the middle. CDR3 length: 17 residues. Germline CDR1 and CDR2: SGHAT and FQNNGV. CDR3 bases: TGTGCCAGCCAGATGGGAGGGCGGACAGCATCCTACAATGAGCAGTTCTTC. It translates to CASQMGGRTASYNEQFF. Together with reference TRBV11-2 and TRBJ2-1, the CDR3 gives the full variable domain: EAGVAQSPRYKIIEKRQSVAFWCNPISGHATLYWYQQILGQGPKLLIQFQNNGVVDDSQLPKDRFSAERLKGVDSTLKIQPAKLEDSAVYLCASQMGGRTASYNEQFFGPGTRLTVL.

The rearrangement links TRBV15 to TRBJ1-5; D perhaps matches TRBD1 (5 bases). CDR1 and CDR2 (germline): LNHNV, YYDKDF (reference sequence). This CDR3 comprises 15 residues. V was trimmed by 5 bases and J by 0 bases, leaving 11 bases between them. The CDR3 here is CATSRRQYSNQPQHF. In DNA, the CDR3 is TGTGCCACCAGCCGGAGACAGTATAGCAATCAGCCCCAGCATTTT.

The genes are TRBV19 and TRBJ1-5; 10 bases fit TRBD1. Germline CDR1 reads LNHDA; CDR2 reads SQIVND (reference sequence). Trimming took 5 bases from V and 9 from J; bases not matched to a gene: 10. The CDR3 has 15 amino acids. CDR3 coding DNA: TGTGCCAGTAGTGCCGACAGGGGGCCAACATCGCCCCAGCATTTT. Residues: CASSADRGPTSPQHF.

The chain employs TRBV28 and TRBJ1-5; TRBD1 matches at 9 bases. The CDR3 contains 16 residues. Germline-derived CDR1 and CDR2 are MDHEN and SYDVKM. Losses at the gene ends were 7 bases for V and 5 bases for J; bases not matched to a gene: 12. CDR3 in amino acids: CASIQLGQGLHQPQHF. The CDR3, as DNA: TGTGCCAGCATTCAATTAGGACAGGGGCTCCATCAGCCCCAGCATTTT.

This clone was detected only a few times. The rearrangement links TRBV19 to TRBJ1-1; no firm D call. The V end was cut by 5 bases, the J end by 1 base, with 14 bases between. Germline CDR1 LNHDA, CDR2 SQIVND (reference sequence). CDR3 size: 15 residues. CDR3 amino acids: CASSEPQERNTEAFF. CDR3 coding DNA: TGTGCCAGTAGTGAGCCCCAGGAGCGGAACACTGAAGCTTTCTTT.

This clone was seen only a few times. The genes are TRBV5-4 and TRBJ2-7, with 8 bases identical to TRBD2. From germline, CDR1 is SGHNT and CDR2 YYREEE (reference sequence). Trimming cost V 0 bases and J 3 bases; bases outside gene matches: 5. The CDR3 covers 15 residues. The CDR3 nucleotides are TGTGCCAGCAGCTTGGCAGCGGGGGCTAGCTACGAGCAGTACTTC. It is translated as CASSLAAGASYEQYF.

The V call is TRBV19, the J call TRBJ2-2; D remains unclear. This CDR3 comprises 14 residues. Germline V gene data show CDR1 as LNHDA and CDR2 as SQIVND (reference sequence). The V end was cut by 5 bases, the J end by 6 bases, with 13 bases between. Here the CDR3 DNA reads TGTGCCAGTAGTCCCTCCCGGCCGGCCGGGGAGCTGTTTTTT. Translated, it gives CASSPSRPAGELFF.

Comments on this clone: The same CDR3 arises from other DNA sequences in this sample as well. This rearrangement joins TRBV11-2 to TRBJ2-2; D remains ambiguous. This CDR3 spans 14 amino acids. Trimming removed 1 base from V and 1 base from J, with 4 bases in between. In germline, CDR1 is SGHAT, CDR2 FQNNGV. For the CDR3, the DNA is TGTGCCAGCAGCTTAGGAGGGAACACCGGGGAGCTGTTTTTT. Its protein product is CASSLGGNTGELFF.

This clone was seen a few times. Distinct nucleotide sequences in the sample also encode this CDR3. The V gene is TRBV25-1, the J gene TRBJ2-3; 7 bases are shared with TRBD2. The CDR3 has 16 residues. The ends lost 1 base at V and 1 base at J; junction bases unmatched: 5. The germline V gene has CDR1 MGHDK and CDR2 SYGVNS. Here the CDR3 DNA reads TGTGCCAGCAGTGAATTTAGGGCGGGAGGCACAGATACGCAGTATTTT. Translating gives CASSEFRAGGTDTQYF.

This sequence joins TRBV5-1 and TRBJ2-2; D may be TRBD1 (5 bases). This CDR3 region has 13 residues. Looked up from germline, CDR1 is SGHRS and CDR2 is YFSETQ. V was trimmed by 0 bases and J by 7 bases, leaving 7 bases between them. As DNA, the CDR3 is TGCGCCAGCAGCTTGGGACAGCTCGGGGAGCTGTTTTTT. It translates to CASSLGQLGELFF.

In its sample, this clone was seen a few times. CDR3 amino acids: CATTGQRGAGANVLTF. The DNA of the CDR3 is TGTGCCACCACAGGACAACGAGGTGCCGGGGCCAACGTCCTGACTTTC. The chain joins TRBV18 to TRBJ2-6; D possibly corresponds to TRBD1 (5 bases). Germline V CDR1 and CDR2: KGHSH, LQKENI. Trimming removed 10 bases at V and 4 bases at J, with 20 bases between. CDR3 size: 16 residues.

The table lists this clone with a few counts. This chain links TRBV9 with TRBJ2-1; 9 bases agree with TRBD2. V dropped 4 bases and J dropped 7; count of bases not matched to a gene: 15. The V gene's germline CDR1 is SGDLS and CDR2 YYNGEE. CDR3 length equals 17 residues. The CDR3 region is CASSPRTSANRKNEQFF. CDR3 nucleotides: TGTGCCAGCAGCCCAAGGACTAGCGCGAATCGAAAGAATGAGCAGTTCTTC.

This clone was counted only a few times. The rearrangement joins TRBV19 to TRBJ2-2, with D uncertain. The CDR3 extends over 13 amino acids. Germline lookup yields CDR1 LNHDA and CDR2 SQIVND (reference sequence). The ends were cut back, 3 bases at V and 6 bases at J, with 8 bases in the middle. The chain's CDR3 is CASSMTAPGELFF. CDR3 sequence (DNA): TGTGCCAGTAGTATGACGGCCCCCGGGGAGCTGTTTTTT.

V gene TRBV4-2 combines with J gene TRBJ2-1; 11 bases agree with TRBD2. This CDR3 has 17 residues. Germline loops: CDR1 LGHNA, CDR2 YNFKEQ. V trimming: 1 base; J trimming: 6 bases; junction bases outside the gene matches: 8. The CDR3 region is CASSQGGLAGGLNEQFF. CDR3 sequence (DNA): TGTGCCAGCAGCCAAGGGGGCCTAGCGGGAGGTCTCAATGAGCAGTTCTTC.

In regard to this clone: Other nucleotide sequences in the sample specify the same CDR3. The V gene is TRBV6-6, the J gene TRBJ1-1, with D hard to call. The V end was cut by 10 bases, the J end by 1 base, with 7 bases between. From germline, CDR1 is MNHNY and CDR2 SVGAGI (reference sequence). The CDR3 has 11 amino acids. Here the CDR3 DNA reads TGTGCCACCCGCCGGAACACTGAAGCTTTCTTT. Protein: CATRRNTEAFF.

This clone was counted only a few times. This rearrangement joins TRBV5-1 to TRBJ2-7; D gene unclear. This CDR3 is 13 amino acids long. V gave up 0 bases and J gave up 3 bases, with 7 bases separating them. Germline values: CDR1 SGHRS, CDR2 YFSETQ. The CDR3 region is CASSLGILYEQYF. CDR3 in DNA: TGCGCCAGCAGCTTGGGAATACTCTACGAGCAGTACTTC.

A note on this clone: The sample contains more than one DNA sequence encoding this CDR3. The rearrangement joins TRBV6-5 to TRBJ2-5, with TRBD2 identical over 12 bases. The CDR3 is made up of 15 amino acids. Germline CDR1 MNHEY, CDR2 SVGAGI. V lost 6 bases, J lost 1 base, and 3 bases stayed unmatched. The CDR3, as DNA: TGTGCCAGCAGCCGACTAGCGGGAGTCCAAGAGACCCAGTACTTC. It is translated as CASSRLAGVQETQYF.

The chain couples TRBV25-1 to TRBJ1-1; 8 bases fit TRBD1. V dropped 5 bases and J dropped 4; count of bases not matched to a gene: 6. The CDR3 is 14 amino acids. Germline V lookup: CDR1 MGHDK, CDR2 SYGVNS. CDR3 DNA: TGTGCCAGCAGTAGACAGGGGTTGGGCACTGAAGCTTTCTTT. Protein sequence: CASSRQGLGTEAFF.

The rearrangement uses TRBV6-5 and TRBJ2-7, with D perhaps matching TRBD1 or TRBD2 (5 bases each). The CDR3 has 14 amino acids. Trimming left V 1 base short and J 0 bases short, with 7 bases between. Germline lookup yields CDR1 MNHEY and CDR2 SVGAGI. The CDR3 bases are TGTGCCAGCAGTTACTTGGGGGACTCCTACGAGCAGTACTTC. This gives the protein CASSYLGDSYEQYF.

This clone was seen only once. The J gene is TRBJ2-7, the V gene TRBV7-6; the match to TRBD1 covers 9 bases. The germline gives CDR1 SGHVS, CDR2 FNYEAQ. Trimming took 4 bases from V and 2 from J; bases not matched to a gene: 9. There are 16 residues in the CDR3. The CDR3 loop reads CASSSGLQGATYEQYF. CDR3 DNA sequence: TGTGCCAGCAGCTCCGGCCTACAGGGGGCGACCTACGAGCAGTACTTC.

This clone has only a few counts. The chain is built from TRBV28 and TRBJ1-1; tentative D call: TRBD1 (5 bases). The germline V gene has CDR1 MDHEN and CDR2 SYDVKM. The V end was cut by 6 bases, the J end by 11 bases, with 19 bases between. The CDR3 totals 13 residues. The CDR3 loop is CASSLRDFARAFF. The CDR3 DNA sequence: TGTGCCAGCAGCCTCCGGGACTTTGCGAGGGCTTTCTTT. Based on the CDR3 plus reference TRBV28 and TRBJ1-1, the full variable domain is DVKVTQSSRYLVKRTGEKVFLECVQDMDHENMFWYRQDPGLGLRLIYFSYDVKMKEKGDIPEGYSVSREKKERFSLILESASTNQTSMYLCASSLRDFARAFFGQGTRLTVV.

This sequence joins TRBV28 and TRBJ2-7; D might be TRBD2 (7 bases). This CDR3 region has 16 residues. Germline assignment: CDR1 MDHEN and CDR2 SYDVKM. Trimming shortened V by 7 bases and J by 3 bases, and 22 bases separated the two germline ends. Here the CDR3 reads CASTNTLPGGNYEQYF. The CDR3 DNA follows: TGTGCCAGCACCAACACGCTACCGGGGGGCAACTACGAGCAGTACTTC.

Only a few counts were recorded for this clone. The chain uses TRBV11-3 and TRBJ1-1; D is possibly TRBD1 (6 bases). CDR1 SGHNT and CDR2 YENEEA come from the germline V gene. This CDR3 region has 13 residues. V dropped 8 bases and J dropped 4 bases, with 14 bases sitting between them. CDR3 sequence (DNA): TGTGCCAGCGGACAACAGGGCTCCACTGAAGCTTTCTTT. Its protein product is CASGQQGSTEAFF.